These 30 T cell receptor beta chains were sequenced from one sample in a study of blood T cell repertoires in COVID-19. Using immunoSEQ multiplex PCR, the repertoire was profiled, and TCRdb retains in-frame clones only, with some absent. Of under 300,000 clones in the sample, roughly nine tenths are singletons; the top ten hold about 0.94%. Sequenced material: peripheral blood. These receptors all stem from a woman in her forties who had recovered from COVID-19.

The chain uses TRBV28 and TRBJ1-2; a weak D match, TRBD1 (5 bases). The CDR3 length is 13 residues. Trimming took 3 bases from V and 2 from J, leaving 7 bases between them. Looked up from germline, CDR1 is MDHEN and CDR2 is SYDVKM. CDR3 sequence (DNA): TGTGCCAGCAGTTTCGGGGGGAACTATGGCTACACCTTC. This encodes CASSFGGNYGYTF.

The chain recombines TRBV4-1 with TRBJ1-1; D is ambiguous. CDR3 length: 15 amino acids. Germline lookup yields CDR1 MGHRA and CDR2 YSYEKL. Trimming removed 0 bases at V and 4 bases at J, with 12 bases between. CDR3 region: CASSQEAAGGTEAFF. CDR3 nucleotides: TGCGCCAGCAGCCAAGAGGCAGCGGGTGGCACTGAAGCTTTCTTT.

CDR3 region: CASSLSLGLNQETQYF. As DNA, the CDR3 is TGTGCCAGCAGCTTATCCCTAGGACTAAACCAAGAGACCCAGTACTTC. The rearrangement uses TRBV11-2 and TRBJ2-5, with a possible D match to TRBD2 (6 bases). The CDR3 has 16 amino acids. Germline lookup yields CDR1 SGHAT and CDR2 FQNNGV. Trimming left V 2 bases short and J 0 bases short, with 13 bases between.

The rearrangement links TRBV7-9 to TRBJ2-6; D gene uncertain. Trimming took 3 bases from V and 0 from J, leaving 9 bases between them. The CDR3 contains 16 residues. Germline V gene sequence: CDR1 SEHNR, CDR2 FQNEAQ (reference sequence). CDR3 amino acids: CASSLGSHSGANVLTF. The CDR3 nucleotides are TGTGCCAGCAGCTTGGGCAGCCACTCTGGGGCCAACGTCCTGACTTTC.

The rearrangement joins TRBV5-4 to TRBJ1-2; the D gene is possibly TRBD1 (5 bases). V was trimmed by 0 bases and J by 2 bases, leaving 17 bases between them. CDR3 length: 17 amino acids. Germline V CDR1 and CDR2: SGHNT, YYREEE (reference sequence). This chain's CDR3 is CASSLGLGMGQNYGYTF. CDR3 in DNA: TGTGCCAGCAGCTTGGGACTGGGTATGGGGCAGAACTATGGCTACACCTTC.

This chain connects TRBV29-1 to TRBJ2-7; TRBD2 agrees at 7 bases. The CDR3 runs to 16 residues. Germline V gene lookup returns CDR1 SQVTM and CDR2 ANQGSEA. The V segment lost 4 bases and the J segment 1 base; nucleotides outside the gene matches: 13. The CDR3, as DNA: TGCAGCGTTGTGGGGACCTCGGGGAGGGAGTCCTACGAGCAGTACTTC. It encodes CSVVGTSGRESYEQYF.

This clone was seen only once. This rearrangement joins TRBV5-4 to TRBJ2-1, with TRBD2 matching 15 bases. Germline values: CDR1 SGHNT, CDR2 YYREEE (reference sequence). CDR3 length: 15 amino acids. Trimming cost V 4 bases and J 8 bases; bases outside gene matches: 4. In DNA form, the CDR3 reads TGTGCCAGCAGCCTAGGACTAGCGGGAGGGGATGAGCAGTTCTTC. Translation gives CASSLGLAGGDEQFF.

This rearrangement joins TRBV28 to TRBJ2-4; tentatively, D is TRBD1 (6 bases). The CDR3 consists of 15 residues. The V gene lost 8 bases and the J gene lost 1 base, with 15 bases spanning the gap. Germline values: CDR1 MDHEN, CDR2 SYDVKM. CDR3 region: CASLGAIGAKNIQYF. The DNA for the CDR3 is TGTGCCAGCCTGGGGGCCATCGGGGCCAAAAACATTCAGTACTTC.

The chain has TRBV7-3 and TRBJ2-2; 7 positions match TRBD1. CDR3 size: 18 residues. The V gene end was trimmed by 3 bases and the J gene end by 4 bases; junction bases not matched to a gene: 14. Germline lookup yields CDR1 SGHTA and CDR2 FQGTGA. The CDR3 nucleotides read TGTGCCAGCAGCTTCGCGCGTTCGGGACAGAAAGTCACCGGGGAGCTGTTTTTT. Its protein is CASSFARSGQKVTGELFF.

The gene calls are TRBV5-4 and TRBJ2-5; 7 bases are a match to TRBD1. J gave up 0 bases and V 1 base, and 6 bases lay outside the gene matches. Germline V gives CDR1 SGHNT, CDR2 YYREEE (reference sequence). CDR3 length equals 16 residues. The DNA of the CDR3 is TGTGCCAGCAGCTTGATTCTCGGGACAGACCAAGAGACCCAGTACTTC. Translation gives CASSLILGTDQETQYF.

The chain is built from TRBV5-5 and TRBJ2-5; 15 nucleotides align to TRBD2. The CDR3 runs to 19 residues. J was trimmed by 4 bases and V by 4 bases; bases with no gene match: 14. Germline V lookup: CDR1 SGHKS, CDR2 YYEKEE (reference sequence). The CDR3 DNA follows: TGTGCCAGCAGCGCCGGACTAGCGGGAGGGCCGGGCGGGGGAGAGACCCAGTACTTC. Translation: CASSAGLAGGPGGGETQYF.

This clone was observed a single time. The V gene is TRBV28, the J gene TRBJ2-2; 11 bases align to TRBD2. CDR3 size: 18 residues. CDR1 and CDR2 (germline): MDHEN, SYDVKM. The V segment lost 2 bases and the J segment 0 bases; nucleotides outside the gene matches: 5. The DNA for the CDR3 is TGTGCCAGCAGTTTAGTAGGACTAGCGGGTTCGAACACCGGGGAGCTGTTTTTT. It translates to CASSLVGLAGSNTGELFF.

V and J are TRBV20-1 and TRBJ2-1; TRBD2 matches 7 bases. V trimming: 3 bases; J trimming: 2 bases; junction bases outside the gene matches: 16. The germline gives CDR1 DFQATT, CDR2 SNEGSKA (reference sequence). The CDR3 extends over 18 amino acids. CDR3 DNA sequence: TGCAGTGCTAGTCGCTGGGCGGGAGTTGTCAACCCCTACAATGAGCAGTTCTTC. Protein: CSASRWAGVVNPYNEQFF.

The rearrangement links TRBV5-1 to TRBJ2-7; D call uncertain. Trimming removed 4 bases from V and 3 bases from J, with 20 bases in between. The CDR3 is made up of 16 amino acids. Germline V gene lookup returns CDR1 SGHRS and CDR2 YFSETQ. CDR3 coding DNA: TGCGCCAGCAGCCTTCTGTTACGGTCTGGAGTCTACGAGCAGTACTTC. Translated, it gives CASSLLLRSGVYEQYF.

The table lists this clone with a few counts. This chain connects TRBV4-2 to TRBJ2-7; 7 bases align to TRBD2. Germline V CDR1 and CDR2: LGHNA, YNFKEQ. With V trimmed by 0 bases and J by 0 bases, 8 bases remained unmatched. The CDR3 is made up of 17 amino acids. The CDR3 bases are TGTGCCAGCAGCCAAGAGTACCTTACTAGCGACTCCTACGAGCAGTACTTC. Amino acids: CASSQEYLTSDSYEQYF.

This chain joins TRBV27 and TRBJ2-1, with 11 bases that match TRBD2. CDR1 is MNHEY and CDR2 is SMNVEV in the germline V gene (reference sequence). This CDR3 contains 17 residues. V was pared by 2 bases and J by 4 bases, with 7 bases of the junction left unmatched. This CDR3 reads CASSLRLAGGGYNEQFF. In nucleotides, the CDR3 is TGTGCCAGCAGTTTAAGGCTAGCGGGAGGCGGATACAATGAGCAGTTCTTC.

The chain couples TRBV5-1 to TRBJ2-7; D is possibly TRBD1 (5 bases). The CDR3 has 14 residues. V was shortened by 0 bases and J by 5 bases, with 12 bases between the two germline ends. Germline CDR1 is SGHRS and CDR2 is YFSETQ. The CDR3 nucleotides read TGCGCCAGCAGCTTGGCCTGGACACTGGACGAGCAGTACTTC. This translates into CASSLAWTLDEQYF.

J is TRBJ2-7 and V is TRBV9; D may be TRBD2 (5 bases). V dropped 4 bases and J dropped 4 bases, with 15 bases sitting between them. Looked up from germline, CDR1 is SGDLS and CDR2 is YYNGEE. The CDR3 runs to 14 residues. The CDR3 here is CASSHLGEGYEQYF. CDR3 bases: TGTGCCAGCAGCCACTTGGGAGAGGGATACGAGCAGTACTTC.

Written as DNA, the CDR3 is TGTGCCATCAGCAGGAGTAGCGGGAGTCCCGTAACCGGGGAGCTGTTTTTT. Translation gives CAISRSSGSPVTGELFF. The rearrangement uses TRBV10-3 and TRBJ2-2, with 9 bases matching TRBD2. The J segment lost 5 bases and the V segment lost 6 bases, leaving 13 bases of the junction unmatched. This CDR3 spans 17 amino acids. In germline, CDR1 is ENHRY, CDR2 SYGVKD.

The chain joins TRBV2 to TRBJ2-3; D ambiguous. V lost 1 base and J lost 0, with 8 bases in between. CDR1 is SNHLY, CDR2 FYNNEI, per germline. This CDR3 contains 15 residues. Here the CDR3 reads CASSEVRSSTDTQYF. In DNA, the CDR3 is TGTGCCAGCAGTGAAGTCAGGTCTAGCACAGATACGCAGTATTTT.

V usage is TRBV7-8 and J usage is TRBJ2-7, with TRBD1 matching 9 bases. The ends lost 5 bases at V and 2 bases at J; junction bases unmatched: 7. Looked up from germline, CDR1 is SGHVS and CDR2 is FQNEAQ. This CDR3 spans 15 amino acids. This CDR3 is CASSLLGTGPYEQYF. CDR3 nucleotides: TGTGCCAGCAGCCTATTAGGGACAGGGCCCTACGAGCAGTACTTC.

The rearrangement uses TRBV28 and TRBJ2-3; TRBD1 aligns across 12 bases. Germline assignment: CDR1 MDHEN and CDR2 SYDVKM. This CDR3 spans 16 amino acids. J was trimmed by 6 bases and V by 9 bases; bases with no gene match: 13. The CDR3 nucleotides are TGTGCCAGACAGAGAGGGACAGGGGGCACTATGGATACGCAGTATTTT. Its protein is CARQRGTGGTMDTQYF.

As DNA, the CDR3 is TGTGCCAGCAGCCGGGGGCCGACAGGGGGTACCTACGAGCAGTACTTC. This codes for CASSRGPTGGTYEQYF. This chain joins TRBV7-8 and TRBJ2-7; TRBD1 matches 9 bases. Germline-derived CDR1 and CDR2 are SGHVS and FQNEAQ. This CDR3 is built from 16 residues. The J segment lost 2 bases and the V segment lost 5 bases, leaving 10 bases of the junction unmatched.

This sequence joins TRBV5-1 and TRBJ2-7; D is possibly TRBD2 (6 bases). The CDR3 covers 13 residues. Germline V gene lookup returns CDR1 SGHRS and CDR2 YFSETQ. The ends were cut back, 7 bases at V and 5 bases at J, with 16 bases in the middle. This CDR3 is CASRPPGEDEQYF. CDR3 nucleotides: TGCGCCAGCCGCCCTCCGGGAGAGGACGAGCAGTACTTC.

The chain has TRBV19 and TRBJ1-4; 8 positions match TRBD1. Germline V gene sequence: CDR1 LNHDA, CDR2 SQIVND (reference sequence). The J segment lost 4 bases and the V segment lost 6 bases, leaving 4 bases of the junction unmatched. The CDR3 has 14 amino acids. In nucleotides, the CDR3 is TGTGCCAGTAGCGTGGACAGGGATAATGAAAAACTGTTTTTT. Translated: CASSVDRDNEKLFF. Full variable domain (missing parts from reference TRBV19 and TRBJ1-4): DGGITQSPKYLFRKEGQNVTLSCEQNLNHDAMYWYRQDPGQGLRLIYYSQIVNDFQKGDIAEGYSVSREKKESFPLTVTSAQKNPTAFYLCASSVDRDNEKLFFGSGTQLSVL.

The chain has TRBV7-3 and TRBJ2-7, with D hard to call. Trimming removed 9 bases from V and 1 base from J, with 10 bases in between. The CDR3 is 12 residues long. The germline V gene has CDR1 SGHTA and CDR2 FQGTGA. The CDR3 DNA follows: TGTGCCAGAACAGAGCTTTCCTACGAGCAGTACTTC. Amino acid sequence: CARTELSYEQYF.

J is TRBJ2-3 and V is TRBV30, with unresolved D. CDR3 length equals 13 residues. V shed 0 bases and J shed 7 bases, with 11 bases lying between them. Germline CDR1 and CDR2: GTSNPN and SVGIG (reference sequence). The CDR3 region is CAWSVDLGNTQYF. The CDR3 region has the DNA TGTGCCTGGAGTGTAGACCTAGGCAATACGCAGTATTTT.

J is TRBJ1-2 and V is TRBV11-1; 9 bases match TRBD1. Looked up from germline, CDR1 is SGHAT and CDR2 is FQDESV (reference sequence). With V trimmed by 5 bases and J by 4 bases, 8 bases remained unmatched. This CDR3 contains 15 residues. In DNA, the CDR3 is TGTGCCAGCAGCCTGGGACAGGGAGAAGTCTATGGCTACACCTTC. Encoded protein: CASSLGQGEVYGYTF.

The chain is built from TRBV12-5 and TRBJ2-7, with D perhaps TRBD2 (5 bases). The CDR3 length is 15 residues. The germline gives CDR1 LGHNT, CDR2 FRNRAP. V was cut by 0 bases and J by 6 bases, with 15 bases left in between. The CDR3 coding sequence is TGTGCTAGTGGTTTGGTACGGGCGGCCGGACTCGAGCAGTACTTC. This sequence encodes CASGLVRAAGLEQYF.

This clone occurred a few times. The chain couples TRBV7-9 to TRBJ1-5; no clear D gene. V lost 3 bases and J lost 1, with 4 bases in between. The CDR3 totals 13 residues. In germline, CDR1 is SEHNR, CDR2 FQNEAQ (reference sequence). The CDR3 here is CASSFMSNQPQHF. The CDR3 bases are TGTGCCAGCAGCTTTATGAGCAATCAGCCCCAGCATTTT.